The 18 T cell receptor beta chains presented below share a single source sample, sequenced in a study of T cell changes during pregnancy in multiple sclerosis. Profiled with immunoSEQ multiplex PCR; TCRdb holds only in-frame clones, not every one. The table records about 59,000 clones, 93% of them present only once. The material sequenced was CD8+ T cells from peripheral blood mononuclear cells, taken in the third trimester of pregnancy. The receptors were gathered from a female donor with multiple sclerosis, enrolled in a pregnancy study.

The chain employs TRBV5-6 and TRBJ2-2; TRBD1 might be the D (6 bases). With 2 bases removed from V and 7 bases from J, the gap between germline ends came to 9 bases. The CDR3 is 13 residues long. Germline CDR1 and CDR2: SGHDT and YYEEEE. The CDR3 nucleotides read TGTGCCAGCAGCTTCACAGGGTTCGGGGAGCTGTTTTTT. Its translation is CASSFTGFGELFF.

V gene TRBV28 combines with J gene TRBJ2-7, with 9 bases lining up with TRBD2. The V gene's germline CDR1 is MDHEN and CDR2 SYDVKM. This CDR3 is built from 16 residues. J lost 0 bases, V lost 2 bases, and 5 bases had no gene match. CDR3 loop: CASSLDLAGASYEQYF. In DNA, the CDR3 is TGTGCCAGCAGTTTAGATTTAGCGGGGGCCTCCTACGAGCAGTACTTC.

The V and J genes are TRBV6-1 and TRBJ2-2; TRBD2 matches at 11 bases. CDR1 MNHNS and CDR2 SASEGT come from the germline V gene. J gave up 5 bases and V 2 bases, and 7 bases lay outside the gene matches. CDR3 size: 17 residues. CDR3 region: CASSELFASGRTGELFF. In DNA, the CDR3 is TGTGCCAGCAGTGAATTGTTTGCTAGCGGGAGGACCGGGGAGCTGTTTTTT.

The V and J genes are TRBV27 and TRBJ2-7; the match to TRBD2 covers 9 bases. Trimming cost V 4 bases and J 3 bases; bases outside gene matches: 7. The CDR3 runs 15 residues. Germline-derived CDR1 and CDR2 are MNHEY and SMNVEV (reference sequence). As DNA, the CDR3 is TGTGCCAGCAGTTGGGGAGCGGGAGGCGTCTACGAGCAGTACTTC. It specifies CASSWGAGGVYEQYF.

This chain joins TRBV28 and TRBJ2-7; 9 nucleotides align to TRBD1. CDR1 is MDHEN and CDR2 is SYDVKM in the germline V gene. The ends lost 11 bases at V and 7 bases at J; junction bases unmatched: 9. The CDR3 runs 12 residues. CDR3 in DNA: TGTGCCGCAACGGGACAGGGTCGGGAGCAGTACTTC. As protein: CAATGQGREQYF.

This CDR3 reads CASSSSGSSTDTQYF. The CDR3 nucleotides read TGTGCCAGCAGCTCTAGCGGGAGCAGCACAGATACGCAGTATTTT. The chain joins TRBV11-2 to TRBJ2-3, with 10 positions matching TRBD2. Germline lookup yields CDR1 SGHAT and CDR2 FQNNGV. This CDR3 is built from 15 residues. The V and J ends lost 4 bases and 0 bases, in that order; junction bases with no gene match: 1.

The gene calls are TRBV30 and TRBJ1-3; D unresolved. Trimming removed 0 bases from V and 4 bases from J, with 7 bases in between. The CDR3 totals 13 residues. The V gene's germline CDR1 is GTSNPN and CDR2 SVGIG (reference sequence). CDR3 sequence reads: CAWSVLPGNTIYF. In DNA, the CDR3 is TGTGCCTGGAGTGTACTGCCCGGAAACACCATATATTTT.

This chain connects TRBV10-2 to TRBJ2-2; 7 nucleotides agree with TRBD1. The CDR3 is 14 amino acids. Germline V gene lookup returns CDR1 WSHSY and CDR2 SAAADI. The V and J ends lost 8 bases and 0 bases, in that order; junction bases with no gene match: 3. CDR3 loop: CASGTDTNTGELFF. The CDR3 nucleotides read TGCGCCAGCGGGACAGATACGAACACCGGGGAGCTGTTTTTT.

Only one count was recorded for this clone. The chain employs TRBV15 and TRBJ2-5; weak D call: TRBD2 (7 bases). CDR1 LNHNV and CDR2 YYDKDF come from the germline V gene (reference sequence). Trimming pared 8 bases from V and 1 base from J, leaving 11 bases between. The CDR3 consists of 13 residues. CDR3: CATGRGVQETQYF. The DNA of the CDR3 is TGTGCCACCGGGAGGGGGGTCCAAGAGACCCAGTACTTC.

V and J are TRBV28 and TRBJ2-2; 12 bases align to TRBD2. The CDR3 runs to 17 residues. J gave up 7 bases and V 3 bases, and 9 bases lay outside the gene matches. Germline CDR1 reads MDHEN; CDR2 reads SYDVKM. The CDR3, as DNA: TGTGCCAGCAGTTTGCTAGCGGGAGGGCCAGAGGTCGGGGAGCTGTTTTTT. It encodes CASSLLAGGPEVGELFF. Supplemented by reference TRBV28 and TRBJ2-2, the full variable domain reads DVKVTQSSRYLVKRTGEKVFLECVQDMDHENMFWYRQDPGLGLRLIYFSYDVKMKEKGDIPEGYSVSREKKERFSLILESASTNQTSMYLCASSLLAGGPEVGELFFGEGSRLTVL.

The chain uses TRBV27 and TRBJ1-2, with 8 bases lining up with TRBD1. The V gene end was trimmed by 4 bases and the J gene end by 2 bases; junction bases not matched to a gene: 9. The CDR3 spans 16 residues. Per the germline V gene, CDR1 is MNHEY and CDR2 is SMNVEV (reference sequence). The CDR3 DNA is TGTGCCAGCAGTTCCTCCGGGACAGGCTACAACTATGGCTACACCTTC. Encoded protein: CASSSSGTGYNYGYTF.

V usage is TRBV27 and J usage is TRBJ2-7, with a possible D match to TRBD1 (6 bases). Germline V gene sequence: CDR1 MNHEY, CDR2 SMNVEV (reference sequence). CDR3 length equals 16 residues. Deletions cut 2 bases from V and 2 bases from J, with 16 bases between. CDR3 bases: TGTGCCAGCAGTTTAATCGGTGACAGGTGGGCCTACGAGCAGTACTTC. It is translated as CASSLIGDRWAYEQYF.

The chain carries TRBV4-2 and TRBJ1-4; TRBD1 aligns across 8 bases. The CDR3 contains 13 residues. Germline assignment: CDR1 LGHNA and CDR2 YNFKEQ. V lost 7 bases and J lost 8; bases outside the gene matches: 6. CDR3 sequence (DNA): TGTGCCAGCAAGCCACAGGGGGGCGAAAAACTGTTTTTT. Its protein is CASKPQGGEKLFF.

In DNA, the CDR3 is TGCGCCAGCAGCCAAGCGGTCCAGGGCTTGAACACTGAAGCTTTCTTT. Its translation is CASSQAVQGLNTEAFF. The V and J genes are TRBV4-1 and TRBJ1-1; the D gene is possibly TRBD1 (5 bases). Trimming removed 1 base from V and 0 bases from J, with 12 bases in between. The V gene's germline CDR1 is MGHRA and CDR2 YSYEKL. This CDR3 contains 16 residues.

V gene TRBV6-1 combines with J gene TRBJ2-5; a possible D gene is TRBD2 (6 bases). The CDR3 totals 16 residues. The germline V and J ends were trimmed by 1 base and 3 bases, with 15 bases remaining between them. Germline CDR1 reads MNHNS; CDR2 reads SASEGT. The DNA of the CDR3 is TGTGCCAGCAGTGAAGGATTCGGGGGAGTAAAAGAGACCCAGTACTTC. This codes for CASSEGFGGVKETQYF.

A few counts support this clone. The chain recombines TRBV27 with TRBJ1-5; 7 bases are a match to TRBD1. The CDR3 runs to 17 residues. The V gene's germline CDR1 is MNHEY and CDR2 SMNVEV (reference sequence). The trim removed 5 bases at V and 3 bases at J, leaving 13 bases unmatched. Here the CDR3 DNA reads TGTGCCAGCAGTCTCTACTACGGACAGGCCACCAATCAGCCCCAGCATTTT. Translating it yields CASSLYYGQATNQPQHF.

The V call is TRBV7-6, the J call TRBJ1-1, with TRBD1 as a possible D gene (5 bases). This CDR3 is built from 15 residues. Germline CDR1 SGHVS, CDR2 FNYEAQ. The V end lost 5 bases, the J end lost 0 bases, and 13 bases lay between the germline ends. The CDR3: CASSGTGFMNTEAFF. The CDR3 region has the DNA TGTGCCAGCAGCGGAACAGGTTTCATGAACACTGAAGCTTTCTTT.

The V gene is TRBV5-1, the J gene TRBJ2-1, with TRBD2 as a possible D gene (6 bases). This CDR3 contains 15 residues. CDR1 and CDR2 (germline): SGHRS, YFSETQ. Deletions cut 4 bases from V and 6 bases from J, with 17 bases between. CDR3 sequence reads: CASSILATAINEQFF. The CDR3 nucleotides read TGCGCCAGCAGCATTCTAGCGACAGCCATCAATGAGCAGTTCTTC.